This note documents a single TCR beta chain sequence. Its antigen remains undetermined. No base quality values were provided; no much bigger clone lies one nucleotide off. TCRbeta CDR3 regions were amplified from genomic DNA using the immunoSEQ Assay, a bias-controlled multiplex PCR. The published analysis was carried out like this. Within the assay, amplification of reference gene primers was used to estimate how many nucleated cells each sample contained. To quantify the absolute abundance of each unique TCRbeta CDR3 rearrangement, sequence reads were collapsed and filtered. Productive Simpson clonality was computed per sample as the square root of Simpson's diversity index over productive rearrangements. TCRdb retrieved this table from immuneACCESS and kept in-frame rearrangements only. Not all clones are present; in checked studies, unresolved V genes account for under half, and no reason is known for the remainder. That table gives V, J and clone size, and the DNA gave D and trimming. The sample table shows around 150,000 clones, and around 85% are seen once. The ten largest account for about 3% of the sample.

This record belongs to a study of blood T cell repertoires in COVID-19 (TCRdb year 2020). With regard to the full study: Collaborator samples came from the United States, Italy and Spain and covered acute and convalescent phases of COVID-19. The material from the prospective study consisted of cDNA or gDNA derived from T cells, B-cell-depleted T cells, or PBMCs. Subjects who had been exposed to COVID-19, were actively infected with it, or had recovered from it provided the deeply sampled blood TCRbeta repertoires that made up the dataset. A freely available public database, intended as a resource for researchers studying the immune response to SARS-CoV-2, is where the repertoires were released. The samples were drawn from two sources: the first 160 participants of the ongoing ImmuneRACE study, and 1,254 subjects contributed by 6 global collaborators. The sample metadata nearly always contained a de-identified subject ID, COVID-19 status, age in years and sex. Where available, HLA class I and class II types were taken from metadata supplied by the sample provider and were not determined by assay-based typing.

Whole blood was collected in K2EDTA tubes by collaborating institutions according to the institutions' own protocols. For TCRbeta analysis, collaborator samples were shipped as frozen whole blood, as isolated PBMCs, or as DNA extracted from either sample type. On the study overall, not on this receptor specifically: The quantity of clinical and demographic metadata differed by source and by participant and was supplied without curation.

From its cysteine to its phenylalanine, the CDR3 spans 15 amino acids. The entry retains the CDR3 DNA only, 45 bases that are in frame from base 1. According to the germline V gene, CDR1 reads MDHEN and CDR2 reads SYDVKM. Germline trimming: 6 bases from V, 1 base from J; junction bases outside gene matches: 8. The receptor comes from a human donor with acute or convalescent COVID-19. The donor label of this sample is uncertain. The rearranged segments are TRBV28 and TRBJ2-5; 7 middle bases align to TRBD1. Sequenced sample: peripheral blood. The DNA reads TGTGCCAGCAGCAACTTCGGACAGGCCCAAGAGACCCAGTACTTC. Translated, this gives CASSNFGQAQETQYF.